This entry lists 20 T cell receptor beta chains sequenced from one sample in a study of blood T cell repertoires in COVID-19. Repertoires were generated with immunoSEQ multiplex PCR, while TCRdb's copy carries only in-frame clones and drops some. This sample carries more than 200,000 clones, more than 70% of them seen once, and the ten largest clones take approximately 8.6%. The sequenced sample was peripheral blood. The source of these receptors is a man aged 40-49 years with active or convalescent COVID-19.

The DNA for the CDR3 is TGTGCCAGCAGTGAAGCTCGGACATTCCAAGAGACCCAGTACTTC. Translation: CASSEARTFQETQYF. The chain joins TRBV2 to TRBJ2-5; the D gene is possibly TRBD1 (5 bases). Germline CDR1 and CDR2: SNHLY and FYNNEI. This CDR3 has 15 amino acids. V lost 0 bases, J lost 1 base, and 9 bases lay in between.

The CDR3 is CASSMGGQGYEQYF. The DNA of the CDR3 is TGCGCCAGCAGCATGGGGGGGCAGGGCTACGAGCAGTACTTC. The gene calls are TRBV5-1 and TRBJ2-7, with D perhaps TRBD2 (7 bases). Germline loops: CDR1 SGHRS, CDR2 YFSETQ. CDR3 length: 14 amino acids. The V end was cut by 4 bases, the J end by 3 bases, with 14 bases between.

The genes are TRBV4-3 and TRBJ1-2; TRBD1 aligns across 9 bases. Germline V gene data show CDR1 as LGHNA and CDR2 as YSLEER. This CDR3 has 15 residues. V was pared by 0 bases and J by 7 bases, with 6 bases of the junction left unmatched. CDR3 nucleotides: TGCGCCAGCAGCCAAGAACCGGGACAGGGAGCTGGCTACACCTTC. Translating it yields CASSQEPGQGAGYTF.

The V call is TRBV6-5, the J call TRBJ1-6; perhaps TRBD1 as D (6 bases). V was pared by 8 bases and J by 6 bases, with 11 bases between. CDR3 size: 13 residues. Germline assignment: CDR1 MNHEY and CDR2 SVGAGI. The CDR3 DNA follows: TGTGCCAGCCAGGACAGAATTAATTCACCCCTCCACTTT. This encodes CASQDRINSPLHF.

The genes are TRBV19 and TRBJ1-3; perhaps TRBD1 as D (5 bases). In germline, CDR1 is LNHDA, CDR2 SQIVND (reference sequence). The CDR3 runs to 16 residues. Trimming took off 5 bases at V and 0 bases at J, with 14 bases between the two ends. The CDR3: CASSPRQQSSGNTIYF. In DNA, the CDR3 is TGTGCCAGTAGTCCCCGACAGCAGAGCTCTGGAAACACCATATATTTT. Looking up the rest from reference TRBV19 and TRBJ1-3 gives the full variable domain: DGGITQSPKYLFRKEGQNVTLSCEQNLNHDAMYWYRQDPGQGLRLIYYSQIVNDFQKGDIAEGYSVSREKKESFPLTVTSAQKNPTAFYLCASSPRQQSSGNTIYFGEGSWLTVV.

This chain joins TRBV7-9 and TRBJ1-5, with D possibly being TRBD1 (6 bases). This CDR3 region has 14 residues. CDR1 is SEHNR, CDR2 FQNEAQ, per germline (reference sequence). V lost 4 bases and J 4 bases, leaving 11 bases between the germline ends. The DNA of the CDR3 is TGTGCCAGCAGCTCCGGGACACAAAATCAGCCCCAGCATTTT. It codes for CASSSGTQNQPQHF.

The rearrangement joins TRBV2 to TRBJ2-3; the D gene is possibly TRBD2 (5 bases). There are 15 residues in the CDR3. Trimming cost V 6 bases and J 4 bases, with 17 bases left between them. Germline values: CDR1 SNHLY, CDR2 FYNNEI. The CDR3 protein is CASSGIVPDPDTQYF. As DNA, the CDR3 is TGTGCCAGCAGCGGGATCGTTCCAGACCCAGATACGCAGTATTTT. Variable domain in full (rest from reference TRBV2 and TRBJ2-3): EPEVTQTPSHQVTQMGQEVILRCVPISNHLYFYWYRQILGQKVEFLVSFYNNEISEKSEIFDDQFSVERPDGSNFTLKIRSTKLEDSAMYFCASSGIVPDPDTQYFGPGTRLTVL.

The chain uses TRBV25-1 and TRBJ1-3, with 9 bases identical to TRBD1. The CDR3 totals 15 residues. The ends lost 4 bases at V and 9 bases at J; junction bases unmatched: 10. Germline values: CDR1 MGHDK, CDR2 SYGVNS. CDR3 loop: CASSGSGTGTTTIYF. The CDR3 bases are TGTGCCAGCAGTGGATCCGGGACAGGGACAACCACCATATATTTT. Variable domain in full (rest from reference TRBV25-1 and TRBJ1-3): EADIYQTPRYLVIGTGKKITLECSQTMGHDKMYWYQQDPGMELHLIHYSYGVNSTEKGDLSSESTVSRIRTEHFPLTLESARPSHTSQYLCASSGSGTGTTTIYFGEGSWLTVV.

The chain links TRBV12-5 to TRBJ1-1, with D possibly matching TRBD1 (6 bases). V was clipped by 6 bases and J by 1 base, with 15 bases between them. Germline V gene data show CDR1 as LGHNT and CDR2 as FRNRAP. The CDR3 runs to 15 residues. Here the CDR3 DNA reads TGTGCTAGTGGCTTTCCGGGACACCAGAACACTGAAGCTTTCTTT. Encoded protein: CASGFPGHQNTEAFF.

The CDR3 region has the DNA TGTGCCAGCAGCCCCGGACAGCCTTATGGCTACACCTTC. This sequence encodes CASSPGQPYGYTF. The chain joins TRBV9 to TRBJ1-2, with D possibly matching TRBD1 (6 bases). The germline gives CDR1 SGDLS, CDR2 YYNGEE. The V and J ends lost 4 bases and 5 bases respectively, with 12 bases between them. This CDR3 has 13 residues.

The chain is built from TRBV12-5 and TRBJ1-5; no firm D call. Trimming cost V 3 bases and J 2 bases, with 5 bases left between them. CDR3 length: 13 amino acids. CDR1 is LGHNT, CDR2 FRNRAP, per germline. This chain's CDR3 is CASGLRGNQPQHF. The DNA of the CDR3 is TGTGCTAGTGGTTTACGAGGCAATCAGCCCCAGCATTTT.

The chain has TRBV30 and TRBJ1-1; perhaps TRBD1 as D (5 bases). Germline V CDR1 and CDR2: GTSNPN, SVGIG (reference sequence). The CDR3 is made up of 13 amino acids. V lost 3 bases and J 8 bases, leaving 16 bases between the germline ends. The CDR3 spells CAWRGQGSSEAFF. As DNA, the CDR3 is TGTGCCTGGAGAGGGCAGGGCTCATCGGAAGCTTTCTTT.

The chain recombines TRBV28 with TRBJ1-6, with unresolved D. CDR3 size: 13 residues. The V gene lost 2 bases and the J gene lost 8 bases, with 7 bases spanning the gap. In germline, CDR1 is MDHEN, CDR2 SYDVKM. The CDR3 DNA sequence: TGTGCCAGCAGTTTAACAGTCTATTCACCCCTCCACTTT. Encoded protein: CASSLTVYSPLHF.

The gene calls are TRBV29-1 and TRBJ1-2; TRBD1 matches 8 bases. From germline, CDR1 is SQVTM and CDR2 ANQGSEA. Trimming at V came to 6 bases and at J to 10 bases, leaving 7 bases not matched to a gene. CDR3 length equals 11 residues. The DNA of the CDR3 is TGCAGCGTCGTCACAGGGGGTGTCTACACCTTC. Translated: CSVVTGGVYTF. Looking up the rest from reference TRBV29-1 and TRBJ1-2 gives the full variable domain: SAVISQKPSRDICQRGTSLTIQCQVDSQVTMMFWYRQQPGQSLTLIATANQGSEATYESGFVIDKFPISRPNLTFSTLTVSNMSPEDSSIYLCSVVTGGVYTFGSGTRLTVV.

The chain combines TRBV6-5 with TRBJ2-1; possible D gene TRBD2, 5 bases. In germline, CDR1 is MNHEY, CDR2 SVGAGI. Trimming cost V 0 bases and J 5 bases, with 11 bases left between them. The CDR3 runs 15 residues. CDR3: CASSYSPRGHNEQFF. The CDR3 DNA is TGTGCCAGCAGTTACTCCCCCCGCGGGCACAATGAGCAGTTCTTC.

The table lists this clone with a few counts. CDR3 in DNA: TGTGCCAGCAGTCACTTGCGGGGGGGCCAAGAGACCCAGTACTTC. This sequence encodes CASSHLRGGQETQYF. The chain uses TRBV6-5 and TRBJ2-5, with 9 nucleotides matching TRBD2. V lost 5 bases, J lost 1 base, and 5 bases stayed unmatched. This CDR3 is 15 amino acids long. CDR1 and CDR2 (germline): MNHEY, SVGAGI.

V and J are TRBV6-6 and TRBJ1-2, with 9 bases identical to TRBD1. The germline gives CDR1 MNHNY, CDR2 SVGAGI (reference sequence). Trimming removed 5 bases from V and 6 bases from J; junction bases left unmatched: 7. The CDR3 has 14 amino acids. The CDR3 DNA reads TGTGCCAGCAGTCGAATACAGGGGGCTCATGGCTACACCTTC. It encodes CASSRIQGAHGYTF.

This sequence joins TRBV5-6 and TRBJ2-1; 13 bases match TRBD2. From germline, CDR1 is SGHDT and CDR2 YYEEEE. V lost 3 bases, J lost 6 bases, and 3 bases stayed unmatched. CDR3 size: 15 residues. The CDR3, as DNA: TGTGCCAGCAGCTGGGGGACTAGCGGGGCCAATGAGCAGTTCTTC. Residues: CASSWGTSGANEQFF.

J is TRBJ2-1 and V is TRBV13, with 8 bases lining up with TRBD2. From germline, CDR1 is PRHDT and CDR2 FYEKMQ (reference sequence). Trimming removed 4 bases from V and 3 bases from J; junction bases left unmatched: 8. The CDR3 is 16 amino acids. The DNA for the CDR3 is TGTGCCAGCAGCTCGGAAGCGGGGGTCCTCTACAATGAGCAGTTCTTC. It is translated as CASSSEAGVLYNEQFF. Complete variable domain (other parts from reference TRBV13 and TRBJ2-1): AAGVIQSPRHLIKEKRETATLKCYPIPRHDTVYWYQQGPGQDPQFLISFYEKMQSDKGSIPDRFSAQQFSDYHSELNMSSLELGDSALYFCASSSEAGVLYNEQFFGPGTRLTVL.

This chain joins TRBV29-1 and TRBJ2-7; perhaps TRBD1 as D (6 bases). There are 15 residues in the CDR3. CDR1 SQVTM and CDR2 ANQGSEA come from the germline V gene. V was clipped by 7 bases and J by 4 bases, with 23 bases between them. The chain's CDR3 is CSATDLGGSFYEQYF. The CDR3 DNA is TGCAGCGCGACGGATTTAGGGGGAAGTTTTTACGAGCAGTACTTC.